What follows are 29 T cell receptor beta chains derived from one specimen sequenced in a study of blood T cell repertoires in COVID-19. Clones were sequenced by immunoSEQ multiplex PCR, and TCRdb holds only the in-frame ones, with some missing. Here the sample spans fewer than 300,000 clones, 83% being singletons. Sample: peripheral blood. Receptors were obtained from a woman aged 50 to 60 who had recovered from COVID-19.

As for this clone: The sample contains more than one DNA sequence encoding this CDR3. The rearrangement links TRBV6-5 to TRBJ1-1; tentatively, D is TRBD1 (5 bases). Germline V CDR1 and CDR2: MNHEY, SVGAGI. V shed 6 bases and J shed 1 base, with 12 bases lying between them. This CDR3 has 14 residues. The CDR3 nucleotides are TGTGCCAGCAGCTACCTCCAGGGGAACACTGAAGCTTTCTTT. This gives the protein CASSYLQGNTEAFF.

The V gene is TRBV6-5, the J gene TRBJ2-3, with 8 bases that match TRBD2. The CDR3 spans 15 residues. V lost 7 bases, J lost 4 bases, and 10 bases stayed unmatched. Germline lookup yields CDR1 MNHEY and CDR2 SVGAGI. This CDR3 is CASTRRGGAADTQYF. CDR3 coding DNA: TGTGCCAGCACTCGCCGGGGGGGAGCGGCAGATACGCAGTATTTT.

The chain is built from TRBV28 and TRBJ1-2, with unresolved D. There are 14 residues in the CDR3. V lost 8 bases and J lost 8, with 21 bases in between. Germline V gene lookup returns CDR1 MDHEN and CDR2 SYDVKM. The CDR3 DNA is TGTGCCAGCGTTAACTGGGCTGCTCGTATAGGCTACACCTTC. It is translated as CASVNWAARIGYTF.

The chain links TRBV6-5 to TRBJ1-6; D not certain. The V and J ends lost 4 bases and 0 bases respectively, with 10 bases between them. Germline-derived CDR1 and CDR2 are MNHEY and SVGAGI. The length of the CDR3 is 16 residues. DNA for the CDR3: TGTGCCAGCAGTTTAGCACGGAGCTCCTATAATTCACCCCTCCACTTT. This translates into CASSLARSSYNSPLHF.

This chain uses TRBV7-8 with TRBJ2-1; 9 bases map to TRBD2. Germline CDR1 and CDR2: SGHVS and FQNEAQ. This CDR3 contains 15 residues. Losses at the gene ends were 1 base for V and 3 bases for J; bases not matched to a gene: 1. CDR3 residues: CASSLDSGGYNEQFF. CDR3 nucleotides: TGTGCCAGCAGCTTAGATAGCGGGGGCTACAATGAGCAGTTCTTC.

The rearrangement joins TRBV5-1 to TRBJ2-5; 9 bases fit TRBD1. CDR3 length equals 15 residues. The germline V gene has CDR1 SGHRS and CDR2 YFSETQ. V shed 1 base and J 2 bases; nucleotides not matched to a gene: 3. The CDR3: CASSLRGQGQETQYF. CDR3 coding DNA: TGCGCCAGCAGCTTGAGGGGACAGGGACAAGAGACCCAGTACTTC.

The chain is built from TRBV7-3 and TRBJ2-3, with TRBD2 as a possible D gene (6 bases). The CDR3 loop spans 15 amino acids. Germline values: CDR1 SGHTA, CDR2 FQGTGA. V was clipped by 1 base and J by 1 base, with 9 bases between them. CDR3 residues: CASSLRPSGTDTQYF. DNA for the CDR3: TGTGCCAGCAGCTTAAGGCCTAGCGGCACAGATACGCAGTATTTT.

The V call is TRBV4-2, the J call TRBJ1-6; possibly TRBD1 for D (5 bases). Germline assignment: CDR1 LGHNA and CDR2 YNFKEQ. This CDR3 spans 17 amino acids. V shed 4 bases and J shed 4 bases, with 17 bases lying between them. CDR3 residues: CASSREGGQSYNSPLHF. DNA for the CDR3: TGTGCCAGCAGCCGCGAGGGAGGACAAAGTTATAATTCACCCCTCCACTTT.

The chain uses TRBV7-2 and TRBJ1-2, with 7 positions matching TRBD1. After removal of 1 base from V and 3 bases from J, the junction contained 5 bases not matched to a gene. There are 15 residues in the CDR3. Germline CDR1 SGHTA, CDR2 FQGNSA. CDR3 amino acids: CASSLGQGSDYGYTF. CDR3 bases: TGTGCCAGCAGCTTAGGACAGGGTAGTGACTATGGCTACACCTTC.

The V and J genes are TRBV11-2 and TRBJ1-1; perhaps TRBD1 as D (5 bases). Germline V gene data show CDR1 as SGHAT and CDR2 as FQNNGV. The CDR3 has 15 amino acids. Trimming took off 1 base at V and 4 bases at J, with 13 bases between the two ends. The CDR3 sequence is CASSLVGGGSTEAFF. The DNA for the CDR3 is TGTGCCAGCAGCTTAGTGGGGGGTGGGAGCACTGAAGCTTTCTTT.

This clone has a handful of counts. The junction shows a germline mismatch at one end, possibly a read error. The rearrangement uses TRBV4-3 and TRBJ1-6, with 7 positions matching TRBD1. Germline CDR1 reads LGHNA; CDR2 reads YSLEER. CDR3 length: 15 residues. CDR3 nucleotide sequence: TGCGCCAGCAGCCAGAGAGACAGGGATAACTCACCCCTCCACTTT. This codes for CASSQRDRDNSPLHF.

V and J are TRBV24-1 and TRBJ1-2; the D is unclear. Per germline, CDR1 KGHDR and CDR2 SFDVKD. Trimming took off 4 bases at V and 5 bases at J, with 4 bases between the two ends. CDR3 length: 11 residues. CDR3 in DNA: TGTGCCACCAGTGACCCGTATGGCTACACCTTC. Its protein product is CATSDPYGYTF.

The genes are TRBV11-2 and TRBJ2-3; a possible D gene is TRBD2 (6 bases). This CDR3 has 15 residues. Germline V CDR1 and CDR2: SGHAT, FQNNGV. V lost 4 bases, J lost 5 bases, and 16 bases lay in between. The CDR3 reads CASSSGWGVEDTQYF. The CDR3 DNA is TGTGCCAGCAGCTCCGGGTGGGGGGTGGAAGATACGCAGTATTTT.

The V and J genes are TRBV7-9 and TRBJ1-2; 7 bases line up with TRBD1. The germline gives CDR1 SEHNR, CDR2 FQNEAQ (reference sequence). V was pared by 3 bases and J by 8 bases, with 12 bases of the junction left unmatched. CDR3 length: 15 amino acids. CDR3 sequence reads: CASSFGQASLGGYTF. The CDR3 coding sequence is TGTGCCAGCAGCTTCGGACAGGCGTCTTTGGGGGGCTACACCTTC.

The rearrangement uses TRBV4-3 and TRBJ2-7; possibly TRBD1 for D (6 bases). V was trimmed by 0 bases and J by 3 bases, leaving 15 bases between them. Germline loops: CDR1 LGHNA, CDR2 YSLEER. The CDR3 loop spans 16 amino acids. The CDR3 here is CASSQDRGHRIYEQYF. DNA for the CDR3: TGCGCCAGCAGCCAAGATAGGGGACACCGAATCTACGAGCAGTACTTC.

The chain carries TRBV5-4 and TRBJ1-3, with TRBD1 matching 8 bases. CDR3 size: 17 residues. Germline values: CDR1 SGHNT, CDR2 YYREEE (reference sequence). The J segment lost 0 bases and the V segment lost 1 base, leaving 6 bases of the junction unmatched. The CDR3 nucleotides read TGTGCCAGCAGCTTGACGACAGGGGCTAACTCTGGAAACACCATATATTTT. Protein product: CASSLTTGANSGNTIYF.

The chain employs TRBV9 and TRBJ2-7, with 7 bases identical to TRBD1. The junction had 5 bases not matched to a gene; V was cut back by 4 bases and J by 1 base. Germline CDR1 SGDLS, CDR2 YYNGEE. The CDR3 runs 14 residues. The CDR3 loop reads CASSPKTGSYEQYF. CDR3 bases: TGTGCCAGCAGCCCGAAGACAGGGTCCTACGAGCAGTACTTC.

The rearrangement uses TRBV9 and TRBJ2-7, with a tentative D call TRBD1 (6 bases). The germline V and J ends were trimmed by 2 bases and 7 bases, with 13 bases remaining between them. The germline CDR1 and CDR2 sequences are SGDLS and YYNGEE. The CDR3 runs to 13 residues. CDR3 sequence reads: CASSVSGVGEQYF. The CDR3 DNA follows: TGTGCCAGCAGCGTTTCAGGGGTGGGGGAGCAGTACTTC. The full variable domain, rest sourced from reference TRBV9 and TRBJ2-7, is DSGVTQTPKHLITATGQRVTLRCSPRSGDLSVYWYQQSLDQGLQFLIQYYNGEERAKGNILERFSAQQFPDLHSELNLSSLELGDSALYFCASSVSGVGEQYFGPGTRLTVT.

V and J are TRBV7-2 and TRBJ2-2; D not resolved. V was clipped by 7 bases and J by 6 bases, with 12 bases between them. The CDR3 extends over 13 amino acids. Germline CDR1 is SGHTA and CDR2 is FQGNSA. CDR3: CASTQSFSGELFF. The CDR3 DNA reads as TGTGCCAGCACCCAGTCTTTTTCCGGGGAGCTGTTTTTT. Looking up the rest from reference TRBV7-2 and TRBJ2-2 gives the full variable domain: GAGVSQSPSNKVTEKGKDVELRCDPISGHTALYWYRQSLGQGLEFLIYFQGNSAPDKSGLPSDRFSAERTGGSVSTLTIQRTQQEDSAVYLCASTQSFSGELFFGEGSRLTVL.

Points on this clone: One junction end disagrees with the germline gene, perhaps due to a read error. The rearrangement uses TRBV7-3 and TRBJ2-7; 12 bases are a match to TRBD2. Germline loops: CDR1 SGHTA, CDR2 FQGTGA. This CDR3 comprises 15 residues. The CDR3 protein is CASSSTSGRKDERYF. The DNA of the CDR3 is TGTGCCAGCAGCTCGACTAGCGGGAGAAAGGACGAGCGGTACTTC.

This clone was observed a single time. CDR3 sequence reads: CASSVSGSDGELFF. The CDR3 nucleotides read TGTGCCAGCAGCGTCTCGGGGAGTGACGGGGAGCTGTTTTTT. This chain uses TRBV7-2 with TRBJ2-2, with a weak D call TRBD2 (5 bases). The V and J ends lost 5 bases and 7 bases respectively, with 14 bases between them. CDR1 and CDR2 (germline): SGHTA, FQGNSA. The CDR3 totals 14 residues.

A few counts support this clone. This sequence joins TRBV6-2 or TRBV6-3 and TRBJ2-1; tentatively, D is TRBD2 (6 bases). In germline, CDR1 is MNHEY, CDR2 SVGEGT. V was trimmed by 6 bases and J by 0 bases, leaving 12 bases between them. The CDR3 is 15 amino acids. The CDR3, as DNA: TGTGCCAGCAGCCCCCTGGGAGGCTCCTACAATGAGCAGTTCTTC. This sequence encodes CASSPLGGSYNEQFF.

V and J are TRBV2 and TRBJ2-3, with 7 bases matching TRBD2. Losses at the gene ends were 7 bases for V and 4 bases for J; bases not matched to a gene: 14. The CDR3 is 16 amino acids. The germline gives CDR1 SNHLY, CDR2 FYNNEI. The DNA of the CDR3 is TGTGCCAGCATGGACCGGGACTACTCAAGTCCAGATACGCAGTATTTT. Translating it yields CASMDRDYSSPDTQYF.

The V call is TRBV5-4, the J call TRBJ1-2; D unresolved. Deletions cut 3 bases from V and 0 bases from J, with 9 bases between. CDR1 is SGHNT, CDR2 YYREEE, per germline (reference sequence). The CDR3 has 14 residues. The CDR3 DNA sequence: TGTGCCAGCAGCTCGGGAGGGACTAACTATGGCTACACCTTC. Its protein product is CASSSGGTNYGYTF.

This clone turned up a few times. The CDR3 nucleotides read TGTGCCAGCAGTAGAGGACAGGGGGAAAAACTGTTTTTT. It encodes CASSRGQGEKLFF. The chain links TRBV2 to TRBJ1-4; 9 bases line up with TRBD1. CDR3 length equals 13 residues. Trimming cost V 5 bases and J 8 bases; bases outside gene matches: 3. Germline assignment: CDR1 SNHLY and CDR2 FYNNEI.

This clone appeared many times. The CDR3 sequence: CASPRGTEAFF. Here the CDR3 DNA reads TGTGCCAGCCCCCGCGGCACTGAAGCTTTCTTT. This rearrangement joins TRBV21-1 to TRBJ1-1. TRBV21-1 is a pseudogene segment. CDR3 size: 11 residues.

The chain carries TRBV7-3 and TRBJ2-3, with 9 bases lining up with TRBD2. The length of the CDR3 is 17 residues. Per germline, CDR1 SGHTA and CDR2 FQGTGA. V was pared by 1 base and J by 1 base, with 6 bases of the junction left unmatched. The DNA of the CDR3 is TGTGCCAGCAGCTTAATTGCGGGAGGGCCCGGCACAGATACGCAGTATTTT. It yields the protein CASSLIAGGPGTDTQYF.

This clone was seen only a few times. The genes are TRBV6-5 and TRBJ1-1; 12 nucleotides line up with TRBD1. Germline V gene lookup returns CDR1 MNHEY and CDR2 SVGAGI. With 6 bases clipped from V and 3 bases from J, the junction kept 5 bases outside the gene matches. This CDR3 spans 15 amino acids. This chain's CDR3 is CASRGQGAGDTEAFF. The CDR3 DNA reads TGTGCCAGCAGGGGACAGGGGGCGGGGGACACTGAAGCTTTCTTT.

The chain is built from TRBV4-3 and TRBJ2-1; 12 nucleotides agree with TRBD1. Losses at the gene ends were 3 bases for V and 7 bases for J; bases not matched to a gene: 4. Per the germline V gene, CDR1 is LGHNA and CDR2 is YSLEER. The CDR3 covers 15 residues. The CDR3 bases are TGCGCCAGCAGCCAGGGACAGGGGGCGGGAAATGAGCAGTTCTTC. It yields the protein CASSQGQGAGNEQFF.